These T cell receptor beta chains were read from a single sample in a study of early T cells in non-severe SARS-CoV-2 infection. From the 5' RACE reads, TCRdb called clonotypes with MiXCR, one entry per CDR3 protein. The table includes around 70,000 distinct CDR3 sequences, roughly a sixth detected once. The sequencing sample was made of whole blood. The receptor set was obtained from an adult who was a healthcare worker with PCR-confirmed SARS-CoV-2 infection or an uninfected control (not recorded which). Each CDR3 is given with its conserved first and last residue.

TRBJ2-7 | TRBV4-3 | CASSQSRGGYEQYF
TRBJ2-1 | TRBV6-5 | CASSVTSGGPRAQFF
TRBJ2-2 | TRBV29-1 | CSVRQVTGELFF
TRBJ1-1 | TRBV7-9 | CASSFRPTKGNTEAFF
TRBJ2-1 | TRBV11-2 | CASSLHGGSHNEQFF
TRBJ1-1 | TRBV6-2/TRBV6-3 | CASSPGGEHTEAFF
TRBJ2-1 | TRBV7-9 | CASTALSNEQFF
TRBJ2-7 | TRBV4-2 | CASSQFLNYEQYF
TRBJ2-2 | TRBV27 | CASSLVNTGELFF
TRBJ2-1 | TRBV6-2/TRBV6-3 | CASARTSGRALTTNEQFF
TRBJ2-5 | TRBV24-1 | CAVGERGGQETQYF
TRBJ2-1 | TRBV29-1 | CSSAQTAEGEQFF